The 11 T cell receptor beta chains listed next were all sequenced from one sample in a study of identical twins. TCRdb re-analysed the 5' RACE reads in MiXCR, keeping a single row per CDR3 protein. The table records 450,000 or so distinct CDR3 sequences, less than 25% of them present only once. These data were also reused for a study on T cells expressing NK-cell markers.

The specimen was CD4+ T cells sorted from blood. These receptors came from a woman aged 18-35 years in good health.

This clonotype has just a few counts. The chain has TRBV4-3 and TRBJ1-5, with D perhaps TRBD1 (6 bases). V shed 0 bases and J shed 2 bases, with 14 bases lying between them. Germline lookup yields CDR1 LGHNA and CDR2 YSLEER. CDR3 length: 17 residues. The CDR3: CASSQDFVQGGNQPQHF. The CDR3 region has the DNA TGCGCCAGCAGCCAAGATTTTGTACAGGGTGGCAATCAGCCCCAGCATTTT.

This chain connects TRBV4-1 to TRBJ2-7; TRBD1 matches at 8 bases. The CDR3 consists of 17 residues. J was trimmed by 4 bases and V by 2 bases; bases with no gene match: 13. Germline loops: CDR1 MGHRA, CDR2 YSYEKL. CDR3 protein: CASSQSQFTGGFYEQYF. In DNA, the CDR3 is TGCGCCAGCAGCCAATCTCAATTCACAGGGGGTTTTTACGAGCAGTACTTC.

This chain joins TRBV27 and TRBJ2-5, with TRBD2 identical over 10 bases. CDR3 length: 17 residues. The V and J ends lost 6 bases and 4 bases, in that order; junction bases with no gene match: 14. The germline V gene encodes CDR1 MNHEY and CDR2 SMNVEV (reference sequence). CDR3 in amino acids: CASSLRRFLAGAETQYF. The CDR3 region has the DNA TGTGCCAGCAGCCTAAGGAGGTTTCTAGCGGGAGCAGAGACCCAGTACTTC.

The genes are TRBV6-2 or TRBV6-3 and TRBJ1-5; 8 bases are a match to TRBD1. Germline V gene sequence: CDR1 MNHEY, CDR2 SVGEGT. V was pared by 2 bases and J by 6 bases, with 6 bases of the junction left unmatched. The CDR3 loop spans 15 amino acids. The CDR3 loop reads CASSYPDRAVQPQHF. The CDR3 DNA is TGTGCCAGCAGTTACCCGGACAGGGCGGTTCAGCCCCAGCATTTT.

CDR3 sequence reads: CASSLVQGVYSYNEQFF. The CDR3 nucleotides are TGTGCCAGCTCACTCGTACAGGGGGTCTACTCCTACAATGAGCAGTTCTTC. The rearrangement joins TRBV18 to TRBJ2-1; 8 nucleotides match TRBD1. Per germline, CDR1 KGHSH and CDR2 LQKENI. The junction had 8 bases not matched to a gene; V was cut back by 4 bases and J by 0 bases. The CDR3 spans 17 residues.

CDR3 sequence: CSVGITGELFF. As DNA, the CDR3 is TGCAGCGTTGGGATCACCGGGGAGCTGTTTTTT. This chain links TRBV29-1 with TRBJ2-2; D remains ambiguous. The germline V gene encodes CDR1 SQVTM and CDR2 ANQGSEA. The ends were cut back, 4 bases at V and 4 bases at J, with 4 bases in the middle. The CDR3 is 11 amino acids.

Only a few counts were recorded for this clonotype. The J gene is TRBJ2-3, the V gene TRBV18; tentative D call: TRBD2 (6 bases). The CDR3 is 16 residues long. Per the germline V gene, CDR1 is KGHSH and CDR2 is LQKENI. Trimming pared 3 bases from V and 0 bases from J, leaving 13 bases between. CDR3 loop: CASSPGRTTSTDTQYF. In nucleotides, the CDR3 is TGTGCCAGCTCACCCGGGCGGACTACTAGCACAGATACGCAGTATTTT.

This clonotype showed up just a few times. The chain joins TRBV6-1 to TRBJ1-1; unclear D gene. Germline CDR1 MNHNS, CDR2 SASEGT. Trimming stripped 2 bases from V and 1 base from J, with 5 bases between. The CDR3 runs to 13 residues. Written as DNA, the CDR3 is TGTGCCAGCAGTGAACCCAGGAACACTGAAGCTTTCTTT. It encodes CASSEPRNTEAFF.

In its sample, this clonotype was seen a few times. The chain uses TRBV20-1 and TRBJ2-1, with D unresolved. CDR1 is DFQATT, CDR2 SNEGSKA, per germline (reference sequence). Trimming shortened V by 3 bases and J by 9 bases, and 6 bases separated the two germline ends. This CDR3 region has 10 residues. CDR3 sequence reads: CSASQIEQFF. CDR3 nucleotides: TGCAGTGCTAGTCAGATTGAGCAGTTCTTC.

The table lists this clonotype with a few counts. CDR3 in amino acids: CASSLVQGAFF. The CDR3 DNA is TGTGCCAGCAGTTTAGTCCAGGGAGCTTTCTTT. V and J are TRBV12-3 or TRBV12-4 and TRBJ1-1; possible D gene TRBD1, 5 bases. V lost 1 base, J lost 10 bases, and 7 bases lay in between. This CDR3 has 11 residues.

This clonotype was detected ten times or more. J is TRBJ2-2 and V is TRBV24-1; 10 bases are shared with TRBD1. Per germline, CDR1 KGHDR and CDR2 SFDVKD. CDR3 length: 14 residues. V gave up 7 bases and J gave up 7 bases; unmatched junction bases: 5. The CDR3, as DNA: TGTGCCACCAGAGGACAGGGGGATATCGGGGAGCTGTTTTTT. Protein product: CATRGQGDIGELFF.